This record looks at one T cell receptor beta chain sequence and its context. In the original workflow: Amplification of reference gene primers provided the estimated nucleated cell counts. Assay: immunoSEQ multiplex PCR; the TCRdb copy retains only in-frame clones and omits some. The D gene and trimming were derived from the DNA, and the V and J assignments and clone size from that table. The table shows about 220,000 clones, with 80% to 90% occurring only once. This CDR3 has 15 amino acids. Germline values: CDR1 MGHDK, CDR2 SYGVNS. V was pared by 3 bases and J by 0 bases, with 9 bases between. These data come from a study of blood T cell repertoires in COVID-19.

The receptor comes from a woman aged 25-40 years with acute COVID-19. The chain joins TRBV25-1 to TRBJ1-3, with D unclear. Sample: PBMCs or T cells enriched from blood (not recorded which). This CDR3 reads CASSDRDSSGNTIYF. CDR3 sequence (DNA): TGTGCCAGCAGTGACCGGGATTCCTCTGGAAACACCATATATTTT.